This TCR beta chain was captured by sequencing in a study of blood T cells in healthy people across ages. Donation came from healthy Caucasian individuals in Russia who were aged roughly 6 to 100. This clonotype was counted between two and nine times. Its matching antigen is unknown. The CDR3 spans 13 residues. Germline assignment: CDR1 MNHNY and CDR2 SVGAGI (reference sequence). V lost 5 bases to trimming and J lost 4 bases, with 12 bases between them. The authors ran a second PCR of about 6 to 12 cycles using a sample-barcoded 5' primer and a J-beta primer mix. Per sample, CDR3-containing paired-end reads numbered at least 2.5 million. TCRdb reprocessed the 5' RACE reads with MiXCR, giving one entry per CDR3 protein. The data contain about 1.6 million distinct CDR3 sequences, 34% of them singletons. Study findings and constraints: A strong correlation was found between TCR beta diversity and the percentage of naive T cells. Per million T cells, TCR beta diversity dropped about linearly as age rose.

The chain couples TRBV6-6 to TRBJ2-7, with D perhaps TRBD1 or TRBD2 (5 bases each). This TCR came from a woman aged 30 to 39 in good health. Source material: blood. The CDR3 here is CASSPRREYEQYF. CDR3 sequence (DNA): TGTGCCAGCAGTCCCCGCAGGGAGTACGAGCAGTACTTC.